This paragraph reports one TCR beta chain. These data originate in a study of blood T cell repertoires in COVID-19. Background on the study: COVID-19 samples from acute and convalescent phases originated in the United States, Italy and Spain. From T cells, B-cell-depleted T cells, or PBMCs came the material, which was cDNA or gDNA.

The junction had 10 bases not matched to a gene; V was cut back by 0 bases and J by 4 bases. Germline lookup yields CDR1 SGHRS and CDR2 YFSETQ. The CDR3 contains 17 residues. The authors' processing: The assay estimated nucleated cells by amplifying reference gene primers. The method was immunoSEQ multiplex PCR; TCRdb's version includes in-frame clones alone and lacks a portion of them. V, J and clone size were drawn from that table, and D and trimming were deduced from the DNA. Counted here are roughly 100,000 clones, around 84% occurring once; the ten biggest clones make up around a quarter. The sequenced sample was peripheral blood. This TCR derives from a man aged 60 to 75 with acute or convalescent COVID-19. V is TRBV5-1 and J is TRBJ2-5; 9 nucleotides align to TRBD2. The CDR3 nucleotides read TGCGCCAGCAGCTTGGTGGTAGCGGGAGACTACGGAGAGACCCAGTACTTC. Protein: CASSLVVAGDYGETQYF.